Listed here are 10 T cell receptor beta chains from one sample, sequenced in a study of regulatory T cells in long-lasting Graves disease. Both iRepertoire HTBI primers and Arm-PCR of CDR3 regions were used to build the TCR beta libraries. TCRdb processed the multiplex PCR reads anew with MiXCR; each CDR3 protein has one entry. The repertoire includes a few hundred thousand distinct CDR3 sequences, 21% of them detected once, and 13% to 15% sits in the top ten. The time point denotes: persistent/refractory GD, antithyroid drugs over 5 years with positive TRAb. There was RNA extracted from PBMCs, and the TCR library was made from it. Material: peripheral blood mononuclear cells (PBMCs), obtained when the disease was refractory, from a patient treated with antithyroid drugs. Every receptor here comes from a female donor with Graves disease.

At least ten counts were recorded for this clonotype. The genes are TRBV27 and TRBJ2-2, with D possibly matching TRBD1 (5 bases). V dropped 2 bases and J dropped 4 bases, with 8 bases sitting between them. Germline loops: CDR1 MNHEY, CDR2 SMNVEV (reference sequence). The CDR3 is 14 residues long. Written as DNA, the CDR3 is TGTGCCAGCAGTTTAGGGGCGGCCACCGGGGAGCTGTTTTTT. Its protein is CASSLGAATGELFF.

This sequence joins TRBV30 and TRBJ1-3; D remains unclear. Between the trimmed V and J ends, which lost 4 bases and 6 bases, there was a span of 13 bases. CDR3 length: 13 residues. Germline values: CDR1 GTSNPN, CDR2 SVGIG (reference sequence). CDR3 sequence (DNA): TGTGCCTGGACTCCGGTTGATGCAAACACCATATATTTT. Its protein product is CAWTPVDANTIYF.

This clonotype has a count of ten or more. The chain combines TRBV2 with TRBJ1-5, with D hard to call. V was pared by 8 bases and J by 1 base, with 9 bases between. CDR1 and CDR2 from the germline V gene are SNHLY and FYNNEI. CDR3 size: 13 residues. This CDR3 reads CASGEESNQPQHF. CDR3 nucleotide sequence: TGTGCCAGCGGGGAGGAGAGCAATCAGCCCCAGCATTTT. The whole variable domain, remainder taken from reference TRBV2 and TRBJ1-5, is EPEVTQTPSHQVTQMGQEVILRCVPISNHLYFYWYRQILGQKVEFLVSFYNNEISEKSEIFDDQFSVERPDGSNFTLKIRSTKLEDSAMYFCASGEESNQPQHFGDGTRLSIL.

Many counts were recorded for this clonotype. The gene calls are TRBV6-9 and TRBJ2-5, with D possibly being TRBD1 or TRBD2 (5 bases each). V was trimmed by 3 bases and J by 4 bases, leaving 12 bases between them. In germline, CDR1 is MNHGY, CDR2 SVAAGI. This CDR3 is built from 14 residues. The CDR3 DNA reads TGTGCCAGCAGTTACCGGGCGAGGGGAGAGACCCAGTACTTC. This gives the protein CASSYRARGETQYF.

Many counts were recorded for this clonotype. The chain has TRBV2 and TRBJ2-7, with a weak D call TRBD2 (6 bases). The CDR3 sequence is 14 residues long. The germline V gene encodes CDR1 SNHLY and CDR2 FYNNEI. Trimming took 6 bases from V and 9 from J, leaving 21 bases between them. CDR3 sequence: CASSRAGRTLWQYF. Written as DNA, the CDR3 is TGTGCCAGCAGCCGAGCGGGTCGCACATTGTGGCAGTACTTC.

The J gene is TRBJ2-5, the V gene TRBV7-3, with unresolved D. The CDR3 totals 13 residues. The V end was cut by 8 bases, the J end by 5 bases, with 15 bases between. Germline CDR1 and CDR2: SGHTA and FQGTGA. In DNA form, the CDR3 reads TGTGCCAGCGCCCGTGGGTCGACGGAGACCCAGTACTTC. This translates into CASARGSTETQYF.

The rearrangement links TRBV2 to TRBJ1-1; D perhaps matches TRBD1 (6 bases). The germline V gene has CDR1 SNHLY and CDR2 FYNNEI. CDR3 length: 14 amino acids. Trimming removed 6 bases from V and 0 bases from J, with 11 bases in between. CDR3 sequence: CASSGDTLNTEAFF. CDR3 sequence (DNA): TGTGCCAGCAGCGGGGACACATTGAACACTGAAGCTTTCTTT.

This clonotype has a count of ten or more. V usage is TRBV28 and J usage is TRBJ1-6; no clear D gene. Trimming took 8 bases from V and 0 from J, leaving 11 bases between them. This CDR3 is 15 amino acids long. CDR1 and CDR2 from the germline V gene are MDHEN and SYDVKM. This CDR3 is CASLTGSSYNSPLHF. CDR3 nucleotides: TGTGCCAGCCTGACGGGGAGCTCCTATAATTCACCCCTCCACTTT. The entire variable domain, with the rest obtained from reference TRBV28 and TRBJ1-6, is as follows: DVKVTQSSRYLVKRTGEKVFLECVQDMDHENMFWYRQDPGLGLRLIYFSYDVKMKEKGDIPEGYSVSREKKERFSLILESASTNQTSMYLCASLTGSSYNSPLHFGNGTRLTVT.

Points on this clonotype: One end of the junction is discordant with germline, which a read error may explain. V is TRBV28 and J is TRBJ2-3; D gene uncertain. The V gene's germline CDR1 is MDHEN and CDR2 SYDVKM. This CDR3 comprises 13 residues. The CDR3 protein is CASSLGWRDAQYF. CDR3 nucleotides: TGTGCCAGCAGTTTAGGGTGGAGAGATGCGCAGTATTTT.

In regard to this clonotype: An end of the junction differs from the germline gene, which may be a read error. The chain is built from TRBV28 and TRBJ2-7, with 7 bases lining up with TRBD1. Germline CDR1 is MDHEN and CDR2 is SYDVKM. The CDR3 contains 15 residues. The CDR3 coding sequence is TGTGCCAGCAGGGGGTCCGGGACAGACTCCTACGAGCAGTGCTTC. Translating gives CASRGSGTDSYEQCF.